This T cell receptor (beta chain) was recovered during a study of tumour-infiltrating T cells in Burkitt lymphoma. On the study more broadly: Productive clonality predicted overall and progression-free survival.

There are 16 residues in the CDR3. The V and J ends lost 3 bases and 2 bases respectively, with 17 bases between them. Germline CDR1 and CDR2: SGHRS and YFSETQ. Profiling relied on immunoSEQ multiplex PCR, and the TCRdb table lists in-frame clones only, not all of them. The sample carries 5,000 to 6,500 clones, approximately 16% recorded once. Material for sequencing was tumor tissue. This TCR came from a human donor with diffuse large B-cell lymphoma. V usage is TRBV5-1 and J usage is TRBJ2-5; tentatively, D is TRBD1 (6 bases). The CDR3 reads CASSSLSVQGQETQYF. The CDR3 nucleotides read TGCGCCAGCAGCTCACTATCTGTCCAGGGGCAAGAGACCCAGTACTTC. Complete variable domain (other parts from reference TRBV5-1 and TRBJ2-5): KAGVTQTPRYLIKTRGQQVTLSCSPISGHRSVSWYQQTPGQGLQFLFEYFSETQRNKGNFPGRFSGRQFSNSRSEMNVSTLELGDSALYLCASSSLSVQGQETQYFGPGTRLLVL.